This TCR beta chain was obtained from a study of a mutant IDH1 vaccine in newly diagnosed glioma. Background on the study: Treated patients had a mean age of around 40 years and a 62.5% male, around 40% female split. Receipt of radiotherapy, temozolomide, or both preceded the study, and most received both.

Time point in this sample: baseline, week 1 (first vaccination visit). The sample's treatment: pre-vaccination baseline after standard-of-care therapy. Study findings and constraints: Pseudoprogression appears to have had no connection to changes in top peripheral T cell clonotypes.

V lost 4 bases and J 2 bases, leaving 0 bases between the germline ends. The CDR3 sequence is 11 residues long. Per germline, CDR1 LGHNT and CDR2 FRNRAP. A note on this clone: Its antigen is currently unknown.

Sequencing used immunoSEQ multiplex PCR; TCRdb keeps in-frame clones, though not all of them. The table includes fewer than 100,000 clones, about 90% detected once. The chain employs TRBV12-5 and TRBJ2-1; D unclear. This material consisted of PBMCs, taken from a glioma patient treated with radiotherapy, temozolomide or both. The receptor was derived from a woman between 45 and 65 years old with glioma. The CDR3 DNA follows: TGTGCTAGTGGTTCCTACAATGAGCAGTTCTTC. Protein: CASGSYNEQFF.